These 16 T cell receptor beta chains came from one sample sequenced in a study of T cell responses to AZD1222 COVID-19 vaccine. Generated by immunoSEQ multiplex PCR, the TCRdb table keeps only in-frame clones and is missing some. This table holds roughly 170,000 clones, roughly nine tenths found once. The starting material was peripheral blood, obtained on day 0 of AZD1222 vaccination. These TCRs come from an adult in good health.

The chain uses TRBV14 and TRBJ2-1; 13 bases map to TRBD2. The CDR3 sequence is 15 residues long. The J segment lost 8 bases and the V segment lost 4 bases, leaving 5 bases of the junction unmatched. Germline V gene lookup returns CDR1 SGHDN and CDR2 FVKESK. CDR3 amino acids: CASSPRLAGGYEQFF. The CDR3, as DNA: TGTGCCAGCAGCCCCCGACTAGCGGGAGGTTATGAGCAGTTCTTC.

V gene TRBV2 combines with J gene TRBJ2-7, with 9 bases aligning to TRBD1. Looked up from germline, CDR1 is SNHLY and CDR2 is FYNNEI. V was pared by 5 bases and J by 0 bases, with 5 bases of the junction left unmatched. CDR3 length: 15 amino acids. The CDR3 is CASSKDRGPSYEQYF. DNA for the CDR3: TGTGCCAGCAGTAAGGACAGGGGCCCCTCCTACGAGCAGTACTTC. The whole variable domain, filled in from reference TRBV2 and TRBJ2-7, reads EPEVTQTPSHQVTQMGQEVILRCVPISNHLYFYWYRQILGQKVEFLVSFYNNEISEKSEIFDDQFSVERPDGSNFTLKIRSTKLEDSAMYFCASSKDRGPSYEQYFGPGTRLTVT.

The chain uses TRBV15 and TRBJ2-1; D unclear. The V end lost 0 bases, the J end lost 0 bases, and 6 bases lay between the germline ends. This CDR3 is 15 amino acids long. Germline CDR1 is LNHNV and CDR2 is YYDKDF (reference sequence). This chain's CDR3 is CATSRDSGSYNEQFF. CDR3 sequence (DNA): TGTGCCACCAGCAGAGATTCGGGCTCCTACAATGAGCAGTTCTTC.

The V call is TRBV5-1, the J call TRBJ2-7; D gene unclear. Germline CDR1 is SGHRS and CDR2 is YFSETQ. The V gene lost 0 bases and the J gene lost 7 bases, with 8 bases spanning the gap. The CDR3 is 12 amino acids. The CDR3: CASSLGISEQYF. The DNA for the CDR3 is TGCGCCAGCAGCTTGGGCATCAGTGAGCAGTACTTC.

The rearrangement uses TRBV9 and TRBJ2-7, with D possibly being TRBD1 (6 bases). V lost 0 bases and J 0 bases, leaving 10 bases between the germline ends. Looked up from germline, CDR1 is SGDLS and CDR2 is YYNGEE. The CDR3 contains 15 residues. The CDR3 loop reads CASSVEGDISYEQYF. CDR3 coding DNA: TGTGCCAGCAGCGTAGAAGGGGACATCTCCTACGAGCAGTACTTC.

This chain connects TRBV7-8 to TRBJ2-5, with a possible D match to TRBD1 (6 bases). The CDR3 sequence is 14 residues long. The V and J ends lost 2 bases and 5 bases respectively, with 12 bases between them. The germline V gene encodes CDR1 SGHVS and CDR2 FQNEAQ. CDR3 sequence: CASSLWQGWETQYF. The DNA of the CDR3 is TGTGCCAGCAGCTTATGGCAGGGGTGGGAGACCCAGTACTTC.

In nucleotides, the CDR3 is TGTGCCAGCAGCCCGGGACTTTCCTACGAGCAGTACTTC. It codes for CASSPGLSYEQYF. The chain employs TRBV5-4 and TRBJ2-7; D might be TRBD2 (6 bases). Germline loops: CDR1 SGHNT, CDR2 YYREEE (reference sequence). Trimming left V 4 bases short and J 1 base short, with 9 bases between. The CDR3 extends over 13 amino acids.

The chain combines TRBV10-2 with TRBJ2-3; 14 bases line up with TRBD2. This CDR3 region has 17 residues. The trim removed 2 bases at V and 3 bases at J, leaving 4 bases unmatched. The germline gives CDR1 WSHSY, CDR2 SAAADI. The chain's CDR3 is CASSEPGLAGETDTQYF. In DNA, the CDR3 is TGCGCCAGCAGTGAGCCGGGACTAGCGGGAGAAACAGATACGCAGTATTTT.

J is TRBJ1-4 and V is TRBV7-6, with 8 bases fitting TRBD1. The CDR3 sequence is 16 residues long. The V gene's germline CDR1 is SGHVS and CDR2 FNYEAQ. V shed 8 bases, J shed 7 bases, and the junction held 15 bases outside the gene matches. The CDR3 DNA is TGTGCCAGCGCGCCCTCGACAGGGGATGGCGGTGAAAAACTGTTTTTT. Encoded protein: CASAPSTGDGGEKLFF.

This clone was seen once. The V and J genes are TRBV6-5 and TRBJ1-2, with 8 bases fitting TRBD1. This CDR3 region has 14 residues. V lost 5 bases, J lost 3 bases, and 5 bases stayed unmatched. Germline V gives CDR1 MNHEY, CDR2 SVGAGI. This CDR3 is CASSHRGIDYGYTF. The DNA of the CDR3 is TGTGCCAGCAGTCACAGGGGGATTGACTATGGCTACACCTTC.

This clone was seen more than once but under ten times. The CDR3 DNA is TGTGCCCTAACTAAGCGGGGGCCAAACACTGAAGCTTTCTTT. This codes for CALTKRGPNTEAFF. The chain joins TRBV2 to TRBJ1-1; tentative D call: TRBD1 (6 bases). CDR1 and CDR2 (germline): SNHLY, FYNNEI. The CDR3 totals 14 residues. The V gene lost 11 bases and the J gene lost 2 bases, with 18 bases spanning the gap.

This clone was observed a few times. The gene calls are TRBV14 and TRBJ2-1, with 9 nucleotides matching TRBD2. The germline V gene encodes CDR1 SGHDN and CDR2 FVKESK. The CDR3 is made up of 16 amino acids. The junction had 5 bases not matched to a gene; V was cut back by 1 base and J by 4 bases. CDR3 sequence (DNA): TGTGCCAGCAGCCAAGTGTTCACTAGCGGGTACAATGAGCAGTTCTTC. As protein: CASSQVFTSGYNEQFF.

The chain employs TRBV5-4 and TRBJ2-5, with D unclear. Trimming left V 1 base short and J 0 bases short, with 1 base between. This CDR3 region has 12 residues. In germline, CDR1 is SGHNT, CDR2 YYREEE (reference sequence). The CDR3 region is CASSLYQETQYF. CDR3 coding DNA: TGTGCCAGCAGCTTGTACCAAGAGACCCAGTACTTC.

This clone has just one count. This sequence joins TRBV9 and TRBJ1-3, with D perhaps matching TRBD1 (5 bases). V was pared by 4 bases and J by 0 bases, with 11 bases between. There are 15 residues in the CDR3. CDR1 and CDR2 from the germline V gene are SGDLS and YYNGEE. CDR3 sequence (DNA): TGTGCCAGCAGCCTTGGGGGTTTCTCTGGAAACACCATATATTTT. This gives the protein CASSLGGFSGNTIYF.

This chain joins TRBV2 and TRBJ2-7, with 10 bases that match TRBD1. The CDR3 is made up of 14 amino acids. J lost 2 bases, V lost 5 bases, and 3 bases had no gene match. CDR1 is SNHLY, CDR2 FYNNEI, per germline. The CDR3 here is CASSLGQGTYEQYF. DNA for the CDR3: TGTGCCAGCAGTTTGGGACAGGGGACCTACGAGCAGTACTTC.

The genes are TRBV6-5 and TRBJ2-4; D is possibly TRBD1 or TRBD2 (5 bases each). The germline CDR1 and CDR2 sequences are MNHEY and SVGAGI. There are 12 residues in the CDR3. The V end lost 5 bases, the J end lost 8 bases, and 10 bases lay between the germline ends. CDR3 in DNA: TGTGCCAGCAGTCCCCAGGGAGACATTCAGTACTTC. Translated, it gives CASSPQGDIQYF.